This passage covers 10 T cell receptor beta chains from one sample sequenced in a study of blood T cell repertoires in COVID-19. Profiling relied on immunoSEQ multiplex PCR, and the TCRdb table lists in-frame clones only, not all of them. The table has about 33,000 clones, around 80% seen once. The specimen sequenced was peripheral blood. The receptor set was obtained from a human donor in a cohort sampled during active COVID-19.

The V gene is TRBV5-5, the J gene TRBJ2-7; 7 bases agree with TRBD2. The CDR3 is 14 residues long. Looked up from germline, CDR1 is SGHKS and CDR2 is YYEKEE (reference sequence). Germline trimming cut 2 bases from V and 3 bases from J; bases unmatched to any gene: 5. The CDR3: CASSFRGEGYEQYF. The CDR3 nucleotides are TGTGCCAGCAGCTTTAGAGGGGAGGGCTACGAGCAGTACTTC.

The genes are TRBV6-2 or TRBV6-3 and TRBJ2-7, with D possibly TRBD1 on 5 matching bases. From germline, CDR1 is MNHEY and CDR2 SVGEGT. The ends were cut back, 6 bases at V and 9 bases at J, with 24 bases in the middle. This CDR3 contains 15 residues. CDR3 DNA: TGTGCCAGCAGCCCCGTGGACATGGGGAATCCATCGCAGTACTTC. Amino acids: CASSPVDMGNPSQYF.

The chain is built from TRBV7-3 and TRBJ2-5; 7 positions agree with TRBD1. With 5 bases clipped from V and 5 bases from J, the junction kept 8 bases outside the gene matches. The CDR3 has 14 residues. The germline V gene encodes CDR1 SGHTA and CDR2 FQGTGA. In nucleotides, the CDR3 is TGTGCCAGCAGCCAGGGGACAGCTCGGGAGACCCAGTACTTC. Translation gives CASSQGTARETQYF.

The CDR3 nucleotides read TGTGCCAGCAGCCCCGGGGGCACTGAAGCTTTCTTT. Protein: CASSPGGTEAFF. The rearrangement joins TRBV27 to TRBJ1-1; the D gene is possibly TRBD1 (5 bases). V lost 6 bases to trimming and J lost 4 bases, with 9 bases between them. CDR3 length equals 12 residues. Germline CDR1 is MNHEY and CDR2 is SMNVEV (reference sequence).

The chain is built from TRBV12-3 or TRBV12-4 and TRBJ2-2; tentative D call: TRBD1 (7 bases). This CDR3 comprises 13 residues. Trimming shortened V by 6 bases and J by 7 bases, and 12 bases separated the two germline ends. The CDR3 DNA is TGTGCCAGCAGAAGGGGGCGGGGCGGGGAGCTGTTTTTT. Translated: CASRRGRGGELFF.

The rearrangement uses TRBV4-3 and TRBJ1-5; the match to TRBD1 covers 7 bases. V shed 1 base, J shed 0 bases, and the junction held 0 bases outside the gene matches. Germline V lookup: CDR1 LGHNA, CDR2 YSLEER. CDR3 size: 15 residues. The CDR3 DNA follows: TGCGCCAGCAGCCAAGGACAGGGTAGCAATCAGCCCCAGCATTTT. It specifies CASSQGQGSNQPQHF.

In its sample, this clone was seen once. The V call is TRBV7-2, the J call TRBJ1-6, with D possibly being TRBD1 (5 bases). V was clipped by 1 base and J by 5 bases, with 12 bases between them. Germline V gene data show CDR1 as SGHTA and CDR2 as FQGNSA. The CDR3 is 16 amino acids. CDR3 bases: TGTGCCAGCAGCTTAGGGCTCCGGGGGGATAATTCACCCCTCCACTTT. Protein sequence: CASSLGLRGDNSPLHF.

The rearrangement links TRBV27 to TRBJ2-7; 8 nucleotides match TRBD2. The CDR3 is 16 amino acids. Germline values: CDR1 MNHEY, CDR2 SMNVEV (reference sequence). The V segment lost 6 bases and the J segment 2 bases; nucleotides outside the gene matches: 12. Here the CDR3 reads CASRDLSGGWAYEQYF. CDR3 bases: TGTGCCAGCAGAGACCTGAGCGGGGGCTGGGCCTACGAGCAGTACTTC.

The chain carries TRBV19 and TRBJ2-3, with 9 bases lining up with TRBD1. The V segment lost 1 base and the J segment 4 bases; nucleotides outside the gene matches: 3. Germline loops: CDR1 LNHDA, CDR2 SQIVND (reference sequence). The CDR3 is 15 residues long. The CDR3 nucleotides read TGTGCCAGTAGTATAGGGAGGACAGGGGCAGATACGCAGTATTTT. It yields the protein CASSIGRTGADTQYF.

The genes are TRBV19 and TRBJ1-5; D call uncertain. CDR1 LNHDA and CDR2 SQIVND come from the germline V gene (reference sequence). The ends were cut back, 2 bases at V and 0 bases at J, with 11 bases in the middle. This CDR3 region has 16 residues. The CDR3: CASSIWAEPSNQPQHF. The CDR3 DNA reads TGTGCCAGTAGTATATGGGCAGAACCTAGCAATCAGCCCCAGCATTTT.